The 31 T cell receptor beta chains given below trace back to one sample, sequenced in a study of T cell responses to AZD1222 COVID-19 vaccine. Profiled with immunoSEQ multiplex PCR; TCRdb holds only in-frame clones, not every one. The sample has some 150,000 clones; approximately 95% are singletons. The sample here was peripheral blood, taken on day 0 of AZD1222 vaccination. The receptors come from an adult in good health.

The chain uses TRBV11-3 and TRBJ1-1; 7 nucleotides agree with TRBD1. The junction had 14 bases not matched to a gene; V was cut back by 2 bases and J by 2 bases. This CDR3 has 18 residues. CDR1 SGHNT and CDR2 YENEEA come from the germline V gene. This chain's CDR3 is CASSLPYRDRDNNTEAFF. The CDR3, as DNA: TGTGCCAGCAGCTTACCCTATCGAGACAGGGATAACAACACTGAAGCTTTCTTT.

The CDR3 sequence: CASSNSGSSFYEQFF. CDR3 coding DNA: TGTGCCAGCAGTAATAGCGGGAGTTCTTTCTATGAGCAGTTCTTC. The chain couples TRBV6-5 to TRBJ2-1, with 9 bases identical to TRBD2. This CDR3 has 15 residues. After removal of 5 bases from V and 8 bases from J, the junction contained 10 bases not matched to a gene. Germline V gene data show CDR1 as MNHEY and CDR2 as SVGAGI.

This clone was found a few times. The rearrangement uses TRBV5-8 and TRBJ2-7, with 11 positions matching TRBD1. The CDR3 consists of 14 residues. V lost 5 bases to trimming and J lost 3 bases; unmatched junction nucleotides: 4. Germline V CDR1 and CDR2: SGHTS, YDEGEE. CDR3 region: CASRPGTGGYEQYF. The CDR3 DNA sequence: TGTGCCAGCAGACCCGGGACAGGGGGCTACGAGCAGTACTTC. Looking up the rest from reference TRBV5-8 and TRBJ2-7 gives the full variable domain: EAGVTQSPTHLIKTRGQQATLRCSPISGHTSVYWYQQALGLGLQFLLWYDEGEERNRGNFPPRFSGRQFPNYSSELNVNALELEDSALYLCASRPGTGGYEQYFGPGTRLTVT.

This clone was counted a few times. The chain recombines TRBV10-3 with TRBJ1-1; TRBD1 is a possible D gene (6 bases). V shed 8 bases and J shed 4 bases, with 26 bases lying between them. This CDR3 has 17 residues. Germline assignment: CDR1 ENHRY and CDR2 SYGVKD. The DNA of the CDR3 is TGTGCCATCGCCCAGGGGCAGGGGACATTGGGGGGCACTGAAGCTTTCTTT. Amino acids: CAIAQGQGTLGGTEAFF.

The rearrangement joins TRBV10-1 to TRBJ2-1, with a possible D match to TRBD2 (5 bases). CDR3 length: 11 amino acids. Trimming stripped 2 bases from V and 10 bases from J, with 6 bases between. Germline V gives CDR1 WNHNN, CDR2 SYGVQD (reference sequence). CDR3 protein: CASSEEREQFF. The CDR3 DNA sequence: TGCGCCAGCAGTGAGGAGCGGGAGCAGTTCTTC.

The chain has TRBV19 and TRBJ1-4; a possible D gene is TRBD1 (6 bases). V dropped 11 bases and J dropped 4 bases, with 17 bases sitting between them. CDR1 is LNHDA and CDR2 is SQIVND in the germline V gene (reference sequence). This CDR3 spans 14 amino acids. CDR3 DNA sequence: TGTGCCTCACTATCGGGGGCGCTTAATGAAAAACTGTTTTTT. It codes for CASLSGALNEKLFF.

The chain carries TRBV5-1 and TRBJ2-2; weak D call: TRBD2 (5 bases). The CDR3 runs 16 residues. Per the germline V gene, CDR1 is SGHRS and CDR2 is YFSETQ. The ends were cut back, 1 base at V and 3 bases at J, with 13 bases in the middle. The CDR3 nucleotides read TGCGCCAGCAGCTTGCTACGGGGTTCGGACACCGGGGAGCTGTTTTTT. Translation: CASSLLRGSDTGELFF.

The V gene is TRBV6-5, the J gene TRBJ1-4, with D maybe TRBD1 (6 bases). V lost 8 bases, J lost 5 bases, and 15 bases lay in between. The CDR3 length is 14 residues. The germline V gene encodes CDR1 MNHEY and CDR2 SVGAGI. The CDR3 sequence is CASWSGQVNEKLFF. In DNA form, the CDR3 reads TGTGCCAGCTGGTCGGGACAAGTGAATGAAAAACTGTTTTTT.

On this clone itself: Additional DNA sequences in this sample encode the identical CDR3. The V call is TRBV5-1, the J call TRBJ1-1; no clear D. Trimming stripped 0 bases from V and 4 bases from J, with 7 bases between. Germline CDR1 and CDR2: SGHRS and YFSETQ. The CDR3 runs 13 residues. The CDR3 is CASSLAGSTEAFF. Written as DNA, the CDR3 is TGCGCCAGCAGCTTGGCGGGGTCCACTGAAGCTTTCTTT. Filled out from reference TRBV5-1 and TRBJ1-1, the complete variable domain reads KAGVTQTPRYLIKTRGQQVTLSCSPISGHRSVSWYQQTPGQGLQFLFEYFSETQRNKGNFPGRFSGRQFSNSRSEMNVSTLELGDSALYLCASSLAGSTEAFFGQGTRLTVV.

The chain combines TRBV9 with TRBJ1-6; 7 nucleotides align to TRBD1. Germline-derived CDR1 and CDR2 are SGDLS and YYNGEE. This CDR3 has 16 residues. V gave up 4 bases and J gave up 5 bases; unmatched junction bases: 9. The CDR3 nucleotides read TGTGCCAGCAGCTTCAACAGGGGTTCGAATAATTCACCCCTCCACTTT. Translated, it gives CASSFNRGSNNSPLHF. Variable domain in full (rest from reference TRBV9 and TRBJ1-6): DSGVTQTPKHLITATGQRVTLRCSPRSGDLSVYWYQQSLDQGLQFLIQYYNGEERAKGNILERFSAQQFPDLHSELNLSSLELGDSALYFCASSFNRGSNNSPLHFGNGTRLTVT.

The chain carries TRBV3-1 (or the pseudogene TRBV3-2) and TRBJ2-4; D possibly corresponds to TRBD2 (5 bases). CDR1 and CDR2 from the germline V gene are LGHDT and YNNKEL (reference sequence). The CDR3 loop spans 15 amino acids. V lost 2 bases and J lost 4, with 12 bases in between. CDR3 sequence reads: CASSQRRLLKNIQYF. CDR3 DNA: TGTGCCAGCAGCCAAAGGAGACTACTGAAAAACATTCAGTACTTC.

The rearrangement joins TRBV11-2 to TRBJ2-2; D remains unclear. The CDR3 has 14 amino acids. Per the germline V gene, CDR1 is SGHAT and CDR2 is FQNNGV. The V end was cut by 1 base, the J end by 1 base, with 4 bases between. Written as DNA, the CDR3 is TGTGCCAGCAGCTTAGTAGGGAACACCGGGGAGCTGTTTTTT. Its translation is CASSLVGNTGELFF.

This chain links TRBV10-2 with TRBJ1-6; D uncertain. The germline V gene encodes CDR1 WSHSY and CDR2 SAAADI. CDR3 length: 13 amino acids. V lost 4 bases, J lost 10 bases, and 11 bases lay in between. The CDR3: CASSGDSGSPLHF. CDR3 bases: TGCGCCAGCAGTGGTGACTCCGGGTCACCCCTCCACTTT.

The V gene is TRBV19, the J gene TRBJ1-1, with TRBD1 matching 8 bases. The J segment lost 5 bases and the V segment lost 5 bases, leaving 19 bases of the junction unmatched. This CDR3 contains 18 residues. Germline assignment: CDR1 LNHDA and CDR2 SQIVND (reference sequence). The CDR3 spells CASSPGPGQGLWRTEAFF. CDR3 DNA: TGTGCCAGTAGTCCGGGACCCGGACAGGGCCTATGGAGGACTGAAGCTTTCTTT.

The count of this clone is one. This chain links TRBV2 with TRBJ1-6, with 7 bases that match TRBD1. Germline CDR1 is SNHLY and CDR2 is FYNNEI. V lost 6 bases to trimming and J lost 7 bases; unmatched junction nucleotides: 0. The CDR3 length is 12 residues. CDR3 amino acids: CASRDRNSPLHF. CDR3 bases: TGTGCCAGCAGGGACAGGAATTCACCCCTCCACTTT.

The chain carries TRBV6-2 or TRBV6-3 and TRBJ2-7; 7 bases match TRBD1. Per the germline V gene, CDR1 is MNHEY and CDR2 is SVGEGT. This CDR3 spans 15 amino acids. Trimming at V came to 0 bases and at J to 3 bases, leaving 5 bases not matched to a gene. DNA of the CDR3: TGTGCCAGCAGTTACTCGATGGGACAGAACTACGAGCAGTACTTC. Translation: CASSYSMGQNYEQYF.

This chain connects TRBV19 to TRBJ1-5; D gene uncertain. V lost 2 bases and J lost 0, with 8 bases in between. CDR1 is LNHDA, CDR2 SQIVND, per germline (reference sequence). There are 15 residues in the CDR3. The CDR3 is CASSIILVSNQPQHF. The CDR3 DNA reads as TGTGCCAGTAGTATAATCCTAGTTAGCAATCAGCCCCAGCATTTT. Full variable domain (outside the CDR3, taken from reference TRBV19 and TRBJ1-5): DGGITQSPKYLFRKEGQNVTLSCEQNLNHDAMYWYRQDPGQGLRLIYYSQIVNDFQKGDIAEGYSVSREKKESFPLTVTSAQKNPTAFYLCASSIILVSNQPQHFGDGTRLSIL.

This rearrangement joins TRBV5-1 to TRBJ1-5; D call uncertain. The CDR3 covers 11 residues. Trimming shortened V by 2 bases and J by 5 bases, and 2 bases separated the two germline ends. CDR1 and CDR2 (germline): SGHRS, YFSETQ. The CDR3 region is CASSFYQPQHF. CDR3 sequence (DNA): TGCGCCAGCAGCTTCTATCAGCCCCAGCATTTT.

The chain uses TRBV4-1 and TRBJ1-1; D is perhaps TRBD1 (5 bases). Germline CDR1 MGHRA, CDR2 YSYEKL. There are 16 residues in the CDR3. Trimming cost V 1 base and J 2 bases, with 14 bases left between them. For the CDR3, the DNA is TGCGCCAGCAGCCAAGGGAGGGGTAGGGGTAACACTGAAGCTTTCTTT. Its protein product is CASSQGRGRGNTEAFF.

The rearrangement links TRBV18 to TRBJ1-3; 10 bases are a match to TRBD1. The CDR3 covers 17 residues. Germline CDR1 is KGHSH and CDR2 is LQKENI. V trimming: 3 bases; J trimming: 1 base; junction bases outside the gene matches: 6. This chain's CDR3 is CASSPTQGQGSGNTIYF. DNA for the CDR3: TGTGCCAGCTCACCTACCCAGGGACAGGGGTCTGGAAACACCATATATTTT.

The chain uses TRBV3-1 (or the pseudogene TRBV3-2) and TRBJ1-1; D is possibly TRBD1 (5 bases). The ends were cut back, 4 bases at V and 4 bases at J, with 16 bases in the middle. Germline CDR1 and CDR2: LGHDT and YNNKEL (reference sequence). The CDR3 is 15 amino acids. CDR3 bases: TGTGCCAGCAGCCTAACGCTAAAGGGGTTCACTGAAGCTTTCTTT. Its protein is CASSLTLKGFTEAFF.

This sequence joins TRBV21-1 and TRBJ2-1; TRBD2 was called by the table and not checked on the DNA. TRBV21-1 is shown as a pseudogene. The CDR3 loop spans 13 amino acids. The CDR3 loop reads CASSNRLPNEQFF. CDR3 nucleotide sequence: TGTGCCAGCAGCAACCGACTGCCCAATGAGCAGTTCTTC.

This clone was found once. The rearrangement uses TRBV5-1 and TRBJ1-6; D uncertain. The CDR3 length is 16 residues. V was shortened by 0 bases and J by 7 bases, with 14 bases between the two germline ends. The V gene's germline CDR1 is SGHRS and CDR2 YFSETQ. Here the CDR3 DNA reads TGCGCCAGCAGCTTGGTGGTAGGGTCGGGGAATTCACCCCTCCACTTT. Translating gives CASSLVVGSGNSPLHF.

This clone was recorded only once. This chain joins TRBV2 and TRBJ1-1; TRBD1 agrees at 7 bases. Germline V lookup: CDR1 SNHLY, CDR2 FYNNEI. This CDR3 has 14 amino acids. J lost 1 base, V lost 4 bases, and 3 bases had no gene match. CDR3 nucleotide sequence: TGTGCCAGCAGTGGGGACAGCGGGAACACTGAAGCTTTCTTT. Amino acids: CASSGDSGNTEAFF.

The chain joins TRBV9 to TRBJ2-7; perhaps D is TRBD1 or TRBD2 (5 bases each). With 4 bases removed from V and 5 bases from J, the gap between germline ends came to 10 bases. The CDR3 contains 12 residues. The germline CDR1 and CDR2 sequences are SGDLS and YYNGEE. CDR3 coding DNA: TGTGCCAGCAGCCCCGGGGCCCACGAGCAGTACTTC. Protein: CASSPGAHEQYF.

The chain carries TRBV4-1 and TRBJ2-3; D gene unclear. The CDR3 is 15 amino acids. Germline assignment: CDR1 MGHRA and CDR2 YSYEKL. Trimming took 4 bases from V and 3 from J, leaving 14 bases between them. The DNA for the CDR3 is TGCGCCAGCAGCCTCCCCGAAGGAACGACAGATACGCAGTATTTT. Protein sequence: CASSLPEGTTDTQYF.

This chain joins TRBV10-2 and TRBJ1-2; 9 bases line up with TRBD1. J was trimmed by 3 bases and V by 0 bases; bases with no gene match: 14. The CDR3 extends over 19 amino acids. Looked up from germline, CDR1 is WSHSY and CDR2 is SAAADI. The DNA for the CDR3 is TGCGCCAGCAGTGAGTCATTGACAGGGGGTGCGTATCCCGACTATGGCTACACCTTC. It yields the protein CASSESLTGGAYPDYGYTF.

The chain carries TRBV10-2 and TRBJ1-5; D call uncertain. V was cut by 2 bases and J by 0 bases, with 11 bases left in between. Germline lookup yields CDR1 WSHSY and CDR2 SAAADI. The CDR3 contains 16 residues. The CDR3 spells CASSEGRVFSNQPQHF. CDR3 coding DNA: TGCGCCAGCAGTGAGGGGCGGGTGTTTAGCAATCAGCCCCAGCATTTT.

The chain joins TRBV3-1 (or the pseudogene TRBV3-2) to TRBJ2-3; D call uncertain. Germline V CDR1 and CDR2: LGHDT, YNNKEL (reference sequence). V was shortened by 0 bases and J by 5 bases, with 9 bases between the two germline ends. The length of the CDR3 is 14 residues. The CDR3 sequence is CASSQDNVVDTQYF. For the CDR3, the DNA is TGTGCCAGCAGCCAAGATAACGTGGTAGATACGCAGTATTTT.

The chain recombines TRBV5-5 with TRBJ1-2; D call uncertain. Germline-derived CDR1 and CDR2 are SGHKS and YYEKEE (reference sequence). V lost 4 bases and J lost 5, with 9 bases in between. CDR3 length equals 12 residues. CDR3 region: CASSPDGYGYTF. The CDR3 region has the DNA TGTGCCAGCAGCCCAGACGGATATGGCTACACCTTC.

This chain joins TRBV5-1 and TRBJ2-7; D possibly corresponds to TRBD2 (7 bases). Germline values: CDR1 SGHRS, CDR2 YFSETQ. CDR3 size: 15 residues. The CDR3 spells CATQLVGGLDYEQYF. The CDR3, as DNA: TGCGCTACGCAGCTGGTCGGGGGGCTTGACTACGAGCAGTACTTC.